This T cell receptor beta chain was sequenced in a study of T-cell memory formation after mild COVID-19. Broader study findings: For contracting clones, CD4+ ones sat mainly in CM and EM, CD8+ in EMRA.

Using its own MiXCR run on the 5' RACE reads, TCRdb lists one record per CDR3 protein. Of around 300,000 distinct CDR3 sequences listed, about 13% are singletons. This CDR3 has 15 amino acids. Trimming shortened V by 0 bases and J by 6 bases, and 13 bases separated the two germline ends. Germline lookup yields CDR1 MNHNY and CDR2 SVGAGI (reference sequence). In its sample, this clonotype was seen many times. Its antigen remains unknown. The receptor was isolated from a man younger than 35 who had mild COVID-19 (a few samples of this study predate the infection). Cell type and time point are not known. The chain combines TRBV6-6 with TRBJ2-3; TRBD2 is a possible D gene (6 bases). Sequenced sample: PBMCs or a T cell subset sorted from them (not recorded which). The CDR3 spells CASSYSRRVPDTQYF. The CDR3 DNA reads TGTGCCAGCAGTTACTCGAGGAGGGTCCCCGATACGCAGTATTTT.